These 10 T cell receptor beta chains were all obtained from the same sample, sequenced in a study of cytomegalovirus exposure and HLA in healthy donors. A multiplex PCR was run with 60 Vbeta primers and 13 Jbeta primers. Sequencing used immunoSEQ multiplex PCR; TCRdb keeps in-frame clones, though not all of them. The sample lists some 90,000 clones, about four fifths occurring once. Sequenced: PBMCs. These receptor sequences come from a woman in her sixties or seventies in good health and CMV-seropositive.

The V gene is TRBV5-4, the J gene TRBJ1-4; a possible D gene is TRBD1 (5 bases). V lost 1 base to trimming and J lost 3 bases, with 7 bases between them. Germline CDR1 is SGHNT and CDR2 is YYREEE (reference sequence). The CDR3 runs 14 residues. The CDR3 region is CASSLWGANEKLFF. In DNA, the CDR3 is TGTGCCAGCAGCTTGTGGGGGGCTAATGAAAAACTGTTTTTT.

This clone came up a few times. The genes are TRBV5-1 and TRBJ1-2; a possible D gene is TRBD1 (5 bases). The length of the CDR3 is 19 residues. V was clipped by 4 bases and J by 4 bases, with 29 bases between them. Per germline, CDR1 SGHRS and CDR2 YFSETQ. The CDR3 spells CASSPAVPASFRVIYGYTF. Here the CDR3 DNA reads TGCGCCAGCAGCCCGGCCGTCCCCGCCAGTTTCAGGGTTATCTATGGCTACACCTTC.

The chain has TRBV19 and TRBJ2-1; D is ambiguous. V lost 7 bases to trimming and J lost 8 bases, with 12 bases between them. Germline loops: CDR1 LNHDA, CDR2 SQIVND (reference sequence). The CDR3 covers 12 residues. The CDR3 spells CASNSRVDEQFF. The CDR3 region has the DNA TGTGCCAGTAACTCCCGGGTCGATGAGCAGTTCTTC. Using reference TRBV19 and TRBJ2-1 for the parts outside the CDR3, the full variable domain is DGGITQSPKYLFRKEGQNVTLSCEQNLNHDAMYWYRQDPGQGLRLIYYSQIVNDFQKGDIAEGYSVSREKKESFPLTVTSAQKNPTAFYLCASNSRVDEQFFGPGTRLTVL.

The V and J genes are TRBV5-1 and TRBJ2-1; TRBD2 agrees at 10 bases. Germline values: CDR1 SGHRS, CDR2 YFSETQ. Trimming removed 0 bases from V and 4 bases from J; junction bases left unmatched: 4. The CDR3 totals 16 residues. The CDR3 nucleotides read TGCGCCAGCAGCTTGGTTCCAGCGGGAGGGTACAATGAGCAGTTCTTC. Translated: CASSLVPAGGYNEQFF.

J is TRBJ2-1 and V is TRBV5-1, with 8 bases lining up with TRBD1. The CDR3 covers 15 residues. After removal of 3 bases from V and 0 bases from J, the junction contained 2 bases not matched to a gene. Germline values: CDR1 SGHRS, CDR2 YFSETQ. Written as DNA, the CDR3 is TGCGCCAGCAGCTGGGACAGGAGCTCCTACAATGAGCAGTTCTTC. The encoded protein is CASSWDRSSYNEQFF.

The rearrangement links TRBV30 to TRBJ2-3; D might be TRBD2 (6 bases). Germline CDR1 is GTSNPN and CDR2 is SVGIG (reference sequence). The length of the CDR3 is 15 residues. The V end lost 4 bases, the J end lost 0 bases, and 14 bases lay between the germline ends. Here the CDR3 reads CAWNGGSSSTDTQYF. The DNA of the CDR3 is TGTGCCTGGAATGGGGGGTCCTCTAGCACAGATACGCAGTATTTT.

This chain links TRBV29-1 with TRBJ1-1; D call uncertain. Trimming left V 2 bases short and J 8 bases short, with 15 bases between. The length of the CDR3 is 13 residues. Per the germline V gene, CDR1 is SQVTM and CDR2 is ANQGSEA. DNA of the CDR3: TGCAGCGTTGAATTTTGGAGTAACCTAGAAGCTTTCTTT. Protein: CSVEFWSNLEAFF.

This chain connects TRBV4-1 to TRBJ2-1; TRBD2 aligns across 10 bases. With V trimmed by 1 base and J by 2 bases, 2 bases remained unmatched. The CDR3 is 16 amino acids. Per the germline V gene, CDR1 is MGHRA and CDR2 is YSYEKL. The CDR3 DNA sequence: TGCGCCAGCAGCCAAGGAGCGGGAGGGCCCTACAATGAGCAGTTCTTC. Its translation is CASSQGAGGPYNEQFF.

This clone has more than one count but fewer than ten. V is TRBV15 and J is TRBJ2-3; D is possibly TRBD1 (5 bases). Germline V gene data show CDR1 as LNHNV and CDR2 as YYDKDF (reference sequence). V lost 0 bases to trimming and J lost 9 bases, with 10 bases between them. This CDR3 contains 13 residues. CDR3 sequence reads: CATSRDQGTTQYF. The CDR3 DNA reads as TGTGCCACCAGCAGAGATCAGGGAACGACGCAGTATTTT. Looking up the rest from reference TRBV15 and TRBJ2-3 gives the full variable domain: DAMVIQNPRYQVTQFGKPVTLSCSQTLNHNVMYWYQQKSSQAPKLLFHYYDKDFNNEADTPDNFQSRRPNTSFCFLDIRSPGLGDTAMYLCATSRDQGTTQYFGPGTRLTVL.

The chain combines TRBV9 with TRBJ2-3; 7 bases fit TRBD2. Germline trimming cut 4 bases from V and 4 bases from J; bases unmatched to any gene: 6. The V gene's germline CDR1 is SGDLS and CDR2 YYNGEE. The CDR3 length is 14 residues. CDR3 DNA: TGTGCCAGCAGCCCCCGGCGGGAGTCAGATACGCAGTATTTT. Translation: CASSPRRESDTQYF.